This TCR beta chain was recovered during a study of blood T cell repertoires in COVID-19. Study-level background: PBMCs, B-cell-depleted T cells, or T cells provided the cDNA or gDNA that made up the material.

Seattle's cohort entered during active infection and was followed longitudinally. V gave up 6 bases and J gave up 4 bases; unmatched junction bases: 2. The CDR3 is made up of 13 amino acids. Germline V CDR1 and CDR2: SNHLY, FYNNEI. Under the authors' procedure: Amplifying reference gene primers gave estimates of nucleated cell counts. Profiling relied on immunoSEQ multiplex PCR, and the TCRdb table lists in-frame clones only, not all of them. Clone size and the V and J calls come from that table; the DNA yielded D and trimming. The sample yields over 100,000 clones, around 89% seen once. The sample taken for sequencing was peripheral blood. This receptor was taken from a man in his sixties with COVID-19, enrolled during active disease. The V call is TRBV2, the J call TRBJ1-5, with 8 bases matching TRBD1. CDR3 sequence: CASRHRGNQPQHF. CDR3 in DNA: TGTGCCAGCAGACACAGGGGGAATCAGCCCCAGCATTTT.